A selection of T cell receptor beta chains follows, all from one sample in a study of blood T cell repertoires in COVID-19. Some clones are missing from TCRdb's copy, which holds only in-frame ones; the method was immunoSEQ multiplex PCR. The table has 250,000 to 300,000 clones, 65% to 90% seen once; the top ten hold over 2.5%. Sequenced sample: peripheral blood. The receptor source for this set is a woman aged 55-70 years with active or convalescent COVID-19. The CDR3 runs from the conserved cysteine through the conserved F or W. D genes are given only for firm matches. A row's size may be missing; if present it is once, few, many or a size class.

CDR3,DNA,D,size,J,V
CASSLRDRGVTGELFF,TGTGCCAGCAGCCTCCGGGACAGGGGAGTTACCGGGGAGCTGTTTTTT,TRBD1,-,TRBJ2-2,TRBV13
CASSSRGRNTEAFF,TGTGCCAGCAGTTCCAGGGGGCGGAACACTGAAGCTTTCTTT,TRBD1,few,TRBJ1-1,TRBV6-2/TRBV6-3
CASSQGRGHLSNQPQHF,TGCGCCAGCAGCCAAGGTCGGGGACACCTCAGCAATCAGCCCCAGCATTTT,-,-,TRBJ1-5,TRBV4-3
CSVRGTALGTEAFF,TGCAGCGTCCGAGGGACTGCCCTGGGCACTGAAGCTTTCTTT,-,-,TRBJ1-1,TRBV29-1
CAWSMWSGGPGELFF,TGTGCCTGGAGTATGTGGAGCGGGGGACCCGGGGAGCTGTTTTTT,TRBD2,-,TRBJ2-2,TRBV30
CASRPPGPMSSPLHF,TGTGCCAGCAGACCGCCAGGTCCCATGAGCTCACCCCTCCACTTT,-,once,TRBJ1-6,TRBV7-9
CASSVEPGNYGYTF,TGTGCCAGCAGCGTAGAGCCCGGTAACTATGGCTACACCTTC,-,-,TRBJ1-2,TRBV9
CTSSQRQGDYGYTF,TGCACCAGCAGCCAAAGACAAGGGGACTATGGCTACACCTTC,-,once,TRBJ1-2,TRBV1
CASSYRGRAEAFF,TGTGCCAGCAGTTACCGCGGGAGGGCTGAAGCTTTCTTT,-,-,TRBJ1-1,TRBV6-6
CASTNGQPPYGYTF,TGTGCCAGCACCAATGGACAGCCACCTTATGGCTACACCTTC,-,-,TRBJ1-2,TRBV11-3
CASSSSGAGGWTF,TGTGCCAGCAGTTCTTCCGGAGCGGGCGGGTGGACCTTC,-,-,TRBJ1-2,TRBV6-6
CATRKELTGEQYF,TGTGCCACCCGAAAAGAACTAACGGGCGAGCAGTACTTC,-,once,TRBJ2-7,TRBV11-2
CASSPQRAYGYTF,TGTGCCAGCAGCCCCCAGAGGGCTTATGGCTACACCTTC,-,-,TRBJ1-2,TRBV14
CASSWGQGRTEAFF,TGCGCCAGCAGCTGGGGACAGGGTCGAACTGAAGCTTTCTTT,TRBD1,few,TRBJ1-1,TRBV5-1
CASSQESSGGGYGYTF,TGTGCCAGCAGCCAAGAATCGTCCGGGGGAGGGTATGGCTACACCTTC,-,-,TRBJ1-2,TRBV4-2
CASSPAMGNTIYF,TGTGCCAGCAGTCCCGCTATGGGAAACACCATATATTTT,-,-,TRBJ1-3,TRBV6-5
CASGQGSGNEQFF,TGCGCCAGCGGACAGGGGAGTGGGAATGAGCAGTTCTTC,TRBD1,-,TRBJ2-1,TRBV5-1
CASSFGLFTGELFF,TGTGCCAGCAGTTTCGGACTTTTCACCGGGGAGCTGTTTTTT,-,once,TRBJ2-2,TRBV27
CATKRTGGFTDTQYF,TGCGCCACCAAAAGGACAGGGGGTTTCACAGATACGCAGTATTTT,TRBD1,-,TRBJ2-3,TRBV5-1
CASSLRGRQGEQYF,TGTGCCAGCAGCTTAAGGGGCAGGCAGGGCGAGCAGTACTTC,-,-,TRBJ2-7,TRBV7-3
CASSPDREKLFF,TGTGCCAGCTCACCAGACAGGGAAAAACTGTTTTTT,-,-,TRBJ1-4,TRBV18
CASSQVDRDVQPQHF,TGCGCCAGCAGCCAAGTAGACAGGGACGTCCAGCCCCAGCATTTT,TRBD1,-,TRBJ1-5,TRBV4-1
CASRSLAGGPNEQYF,TGTGCCAGCAGGTCACTAGCGGGGGGGCCCAACGAGCAGTACTTC,TRBD2,once,TRBJ2-7,TRBV6-6
CASSDPSTGDKGNEQFF,TGCGCCAGCAGTGACCCCTCGACAGGGGACAAAGGCAATGAGCAGTTCTTC,TRBD1,-,TRBJ2-1,TRBV10-1
CASSSSDRGSYEQYF,TGTGCCAGTAGTTCCTCCGACAGGGGGTCCTACGAGCAGTACTTC,TRBD1,-,TRBJ2-7,TRBV19
CASSLWTSGGDSYEQYF,TGTGCCAGCAGCTTGTGGACTAGCGGGGGAGACTCCTACGAGCAGTACTTC,TRBD2,-,TRBJ2-7,TRBV5-8
CASSGRVRNEQFF,TGTGCCAGTAGTGGGCGGGTTCGGAATGAGCAGTTCTTC,-,-,TRBJ2-1,TRBV19
CASSSTERTGELFF,TGTGCCAGCAGCTCGACCGAGAGGACCGGGGAGCTGTTTTTT,-,-,TRBJ2-2,TRBV6-5
CASGASGGSRNEQFF,TGTGCCAGCGGGGCTAGCGGGGGGTCACGCAATGAGCAGTTCTTC,TRBD2,once,TRBJ2-1,TRBV6-6
CASSSLAGSSYEQYF,TGTGCCAGCAGTTCACTAGCGGGGAGCTCCTACGAGCAGTACTTC,TRBD2,-,TRBJ2-7,TRBV6-2/TRBV6-3
CASSLTGQLGNTIYF,TGTGCCAGCAGTTTAACCGGACAGCTGGGAAACACCATATATTTT,-,-,TRBJ1-3,TRBV27
CASSIGTGAEAFF,TGTGCCAGTAGTATCGGGACAGGGGCTGAAGCTTTCTTT,TRBD1,-,TRBJ1-1,TRBV19
CASSSAAGVSNQPQHF,TGTGCCAGCAGTTCCGCGGCGGGGGTGAGCAATCAGCCCCAGCATTTT,-,-,TRBJ1-5,TRBV6-5
CASSFSYEQYF,TGTGCCAGCAGTTTTTCTTACGAGCAGTACTTC,-,-,TRBJ2-7,TRBV12-3/TRBV12-4
CASSQLPGQSNEKLFF,TGCGCCAGCAGCCAACTCCCGGGACAGAGTAATGAAAAACTGTTTTTT,TRBD1,-,TRBJ1-4,TRBV4-1
CAIRTGDGYTF,TGTGCCATCAGGACAGGGGATGGCTACACCTTC,TRBD1,-,TRBJ1-2,TRBV2
CASSYSSQGGFIQYF,TGTGCCAGCAGTTACTCATCGCAGGGGGGCTTTATTCAGTACTTC,-,-,TRBJ2-4,TRBV6-2/TRBV6-3
CASSRTSVSTDTQYF,TGTGCCAGCAGCCGCACTAGCGTGAGCACAGATACGCAGTATTTT,TRBD2,-,TRBJ2-3,TRBV4-2
CASSSGTGGLVDNEQFF,TGTGCCAGCAGTTCTGGGACAGGGGGTTTAGTGGACAATGAGCAGTTCTTC,TRBD1,-,TRBJ2-1,TRBV6-2/TRBV6-3
CASSSSSTDTQYF,TGTGCCAGCAGTTCCTCTAGCACAGATACGCAGTATTTT,-,-,TRBJ2-3,TRBV12-3/TRBV12-4
CASSKTGGDAFALSRQPQHF,TGTGCCAGTAGTAAGACAGGGGGAGACGCGTTCGCCCTATCCCGTCAGCCCCAGCATTTT,TRBD1,-,TRBJ1-5,TRBV19
CASSPGQGALNQPQHF,TGTGCCAGCTCACCAGGACAGGGGGCTCTCAATCAGCCCCAGCATTTT,TRBD1,-,TRBJ1-5,TRBV18
CASSPFGVGSATGDEQFF,TGTGCCAGCTCACCATTCGGGGTCGGGTCTGCAACAGGGGATGAGCAGTTCTTC,TRBD1,once,TRBJ2-1,TRBV18
CAISDGVSGNTIYF,TGTGCCATCAGTGACGGTGTCTCTGGAAACACCATATATTTT,-,few,TRBJ1-3,TRBV10-3
CASSGSQEPQHF,TGTGCCAGCAGTGGGTCCCAGGAGCCCCAGCATTTT,-,-,TRBJ1-5,TRBV2
CASSLGGRVKSEAFF,TGTGCCAGCAGCTTAGGGGGCAGGGTAAAGTCTGAAGCTTTCTTT,TRBD1,-,TRBJ1-1,TRBV5-4
CASSQNLLAGGPSGTDTQYF,TGCGCCAGCAGCCAAAACCTCCTAGCGGGGGGCCCTAGCGGCACAGATACGCAGTATTTT,TRBD2,-,TRBJ2-3,TRBV4-1
CSVQTEGNQPQHF,TGCAGCGTTCAGACAGAAGGCAATCAGCCCCAGCATTTT,-,-,TRBJ1-5,TRBV29-1
CSVDPGENIQYF,TGCAGCGTTGATCCAGGGGAAAACATTCAGTACTTC,-,-,TRBJ2-4,TRBV29-1
CASSLDPGLMAREQYF,TGTGCCAGCAGCTTAGACCCGGGACTCATGGCCCGTGAGCAGTACTTC,-,few,TRBJ2-7,TRBV7-7
CASSPNLLAGGLDNEQFF,TGTGCCAGTAGTCCGAACCTTCTAGCGGGGGGCCTGGACAATGAGCAGTTCTTC,TRBD2,-,TRBJ2-1,TRBV19
CASSRPDRVSYEQYF,TGTGCCAGCAGCCGCCCAGACAGGGTCTCCTACGAGCAGTACTTC,TRBD1,-,TRBJ2-7,TRBV5-4
CASSWAGAVNTEAFF,TGTGCCAGCAGCTGGGCGGGAGCAGTAAACACTGAAGCTTTCTTT,-,-,TRBJ1-1,TRBV11-2
CASSFGTANTEAFF,TGTGCCAGCTCTTTCGGGACAGCGAACACTGAAGCTTTCTTT,TRBD1,few,TRBJ1-1,TRBV6-5
CASSETGSSSYNSPLHF,TGTGCCAGCAGTGAGACAGGGTCAAGCTCCTATAATTCACCCCTCCACTTT,TRBD1,once,TRBJ1-6,TRBV6-1
CASSLEGQGASDTQYF,TGTGCCAGCAGCTTAGAGGGACAGGGGGCCTCAGATACGCAGTATTTT,TRBD1,-,TRBJ2-3,TRBV7-2
CASSRDRADTIYF,TGTGCCAGCAGTCGAGACAGGGCGGACACCATATATTTT,TRBD1,-,TRBJ1-3,TRBV12-3/TRBV12-4
CASSADNLGNTIYF,TGTGCCAGCTCAGCGGACAACTTAGGAAACACCATATATTTT,-,-,TRBJ1-3,TRBV18
CATSESGGSGNTIYF,TGCGCCACCTCGGAGTCCGGCGGTTCTGGAAACACCATATATTTT,-,few,TRBJ1-3,TRBV5-1